Sequencing of this T cell receptor (beta chain) was carried out in a study of response to subunit inactivated influenza vaccine. General study points: It was suggested by the authors that few new T cells are recruited by each seasonal influenza vaccination.

Each CDR3 protein gets one entry after TCRdb re-called the RT-PCR reads with MiXCR. The sample shows a few hundred thousand distinct CDR3 sequences, 20% to 25% of them seen only once. With regard to this clonotype: The antigen is undetermined.

Specimen: PBMCs from blood, collected approximately 20 months after vaccination. The receptor comes from a man aged 50 to 69 who received an inactivated influenza vaccine.

CDR3 in amino acids: CASSLGTSGVQFF. The CDR3 nucleotides read TGTGCCAGCAGCCTAGGGACTAGCGGGGTGCAGTTCTTC. This sequence joins TRBV11-2 and TRBJ2-1; TRBD2 agrees at 13 bases. CDR3 length equals 13 residues. The germline V gene has CDR1 SGHAT and CDR2 FQNNGV. V was pared by 5 bases and J by 12 bases, with 4 bases of the junction left unmatched.